This TCR beta chain was captured in a study of T cell responses to AZD1222 COVID-19 vaccine. At the level of the study: Combined were second doses at about 4 or about 12 weeks.

The junction had 6 bases not matched to a gene; V was cut back by 6 bases and J by 9 bases. The germline gives CDR1 MNHEY, CDR2 SVGEGT. The CDR3 consists of 14 residues. The data were produced by immunoSEQ multiplex PCR, yet TCRdb's version contains in-frame clones alone and is incomplete. The repertoire holds some 140,000 clones, with around nine tenths as singletons. Sequences were derived from peripheral blood, sampled on day 0 of AZD1222 vaccination. This chain links TRBV6-2 or TRBV6-3 with TRBJ2-1; TRBD2 matches at 12 bases. This receptor was taken from an adult in good health. The CDR3 region is CASSLAGGPSEQFF. The CDR3 DNA sequence: TGTGCCAGCAGCCTAGCGGGAGGGCCAAGTGAGCAGTTCTTC.